The rows below give T cell receptor beta chains drawn from one sample of a study of CD8+ T cells in alopecia areata. Measured with immunoSEQ multiplex PCR; TCRdb has only the in-frame clones, and not every one. Altogether around 140,000 clones are present, around 49% being singletons, with the ten largest covering roughly 0.9%. Sample: CD4+ T cells sorted from blood, taken at week 0. The receptors derive from a human donor with alopecia areata. Each CDR3 is given with its conserved first and last residue. A D gene is named only where the DNA matches it firmly. Only some rows state a clone size, as once, few, many or a class for expanded clones.

clone_size,j_call,cdr3_length,d_call,v_call,cdr3_nt,cdr3_aa
NA,TRBJ2-5,15,NA,TRBV15,TGTGCCACCAGCACCCCCCGGGACACGAAAGAGACCCAGTACTTC,CATSTPRDTKETQYF
NA,TRBJ1-1,13,NA,TRBV6-1,TGTGCCAGCAGACAACGGGAGGGCACTGAAGCTTTCTTT,CASRQREGTEAFF
few,TRBJ2-7,12,NA,TRBV10-3,TGTGCCATCAGCGTAAACAGCTACGAGCAGTACTTC,CAISVNSYEQYF
NA,TRBJ2-7,14,TRBD1,TRBV6-6,TGTGCCAGCAGTCCGCGACAGGGGAATGCCGAGCAGTACTTC,CASSPRQGNAEQYF
few,TRBJ2-2,14,NA,TRBV7-9,TGTGCCAGCAGCCTAAGCCCGAACACCGGGGAGCTGTTTTTT,CASSLSPNTGELFF
NA,TRBJ1-2,13,TRBD1,TRBV4-3,TGCGCCAGCAGCGGGCCAGGGGGCACTGGCTACACCTTC,CASSGPGGTGYTF
NA,TRBJ2-7,15,TRBD1,TRBV5-1,TGCGCCAGCAGCTTTACCGGGACAGGGACCTACGAGCAGTACTTC,CASSFTGTGTYEQYF
few,TRBJ2-3,14,NA,TRBV2,TGTGCCAGCAGTGAAATTAACCCCCCTGATACGCAGTATTTT,CASSEINPPDTQYF
NA,TRBJ1-5,13,NA,TRBV15,TGTGCCACCAGCAGAGATGTGGATCAGCCCCAGCATTTT,CATSRDVDQPQHF
NA,TRBJ2-3,17,NA,TRBV5-1,TGCGCCAGCAGCCCCCGACTAGCAGGGGTGAACACAGATACGCAGTATTTT,CASSPRLAGVNTDTQYF
few,TRBJ2-5,14,NA,TRBV30,TGTGCCTGGAGTGTATACGCGGGTGGGAAGACCCAGTACTTC,CAWSVYAGGKTQYF
few,TRBJ2-6,14,NA,TRBV28,TGTGCCAGCAGCTTTGGAGTTGGGGCCAACGTCCTGACTTTC,CASSFGVGANVLTF
few,TRBJ1-1,14,NA,TRBV18,TGTGCCAGCTCACCACCTCAGGGGAACACTGAAGCTTTCTTT,CASSPPQGNTEAFF
NA,TRBJ2-7,13,NA,TRBV30,TGTGCCTGGAGTAGGCCAGGCTCCTACGAGCAGTACTTC,CAWSRPGSYEQYF
few,TRBJ2-3,16,TRBD1,TRBV9,TGTGCCAGCAGCGTAGACCCTGACAGGGTAACAGATACGCAGTATTTT,CASSVDPDRVTDTQYF
NA,TRBJ2-7,14,NA,TRBV4-3,TGCGCCAGCAGCCAAGAGAGGGGTCCCTACGAGCAGTACTTC,CASSQERGPYEQYF
NA,TRBJ1-2,14,TRBD1,TRBV7-9,TGTGCCAGCAGCCCCCCCGGGACAGGAGAGGGCTACACCTTC,CASSPPGTGEGYTF
few,TRBJ1-1,17,TRBD1,TRBV15,TGTGCCACCAGCAGAGTCACCCGGACAGGGCAGAACACTGAAGCTTTCTTT,CATSRVTRTGQNTEAFF
NA,TRBJ2-1,16,TRBD2,TRBV7-2,TGTGCCAGCAGCCCCTCTAGCGGGAGCTCCTACAATGAGCAGTTCTTC,CASSPSSGSSYNEQFF
NA,TRBJ2-5,17,NA,TRBV5-6,TGTGCCAGCAGCCCCATCCGGGGTACTGGGGGCCAAGAGACCCAGTACTTC,CASSPIRGTGGQETQYF
NA,TRBJ2-2,14,NA,TRBV29-1,TGCAGCGTTCTACCCACCCCAGAGACCGGGGAGCTGTTTTTT,CSVLPTPETGELFF
NA,TRBJ2-2,13,NA,TRBV11-2,TGTGCCAGCAGCTTGAGGGGCGTCGGGGAGCTGTTTTTT,CASSLRGVGELFF
NA,TRBJ1-1,13,NA,TRBV7-7,TGTGCCAGCAGCCCTACCTTGAACACTGAAGCTTTCTTT,CASSPTLNTEAFF
NA,TRBJ1-5,19,NA,TRBV30,TGTGCCTGGAGTGGTCAGCGGGAGGGTCGGTGGTCTCGGAGTCAGCCCCAGCATTTT,CAWSGQREGRWSRSQPQHF
NA,TRBJ1-1,13,TRBD1,TRBV10-3,TGTGCCATCAGCGAGACAGGGGGAACTGAAGCTTTCTTT,CAISETGGTEAFF
NA,TRBJ2-2,13,NA,TRBV29-1,TGCTTTAGGACATGGGGTTATTCCGGGGAGCTGTTTTTT,CFRTWGYSGELFF
NA,TRBJ2-3,15,NA,TRBV6-6,TGTGCCAGCAGTTACTCGGGGGGTAGCACAGATACGCAGTATTTT,CASSYSGGSTDTQYF
NA,TRBJ1-5,14,TRBD1,TRBV7-2,TGTGCCAGCAGCTTATTGACAGGGAATCAGCCCCAGCATTTT,CASSLLTGNQPQHF
NA,TRBJ2-7,15,NA,TRBV28,TGTGCCAGCAGAGACGGGGGAGAGCGGCTATACGAGCAGTACTTC,CASRDGGERLYEQYF
NA,TRBJ1-2,13,NA,TRBV29-1,TGCAGCGTTGAATCGGACAGAACCTATGGCTACACCTTC,CSVESDRTYGYTF
few,TRBJ2-7,15,NA,TRBV5-1,TGCGCCAGCAGCTTAGAAGGACCCAACTCCTACGAGCAGTACTTC,CASSLEGPNSYEQYF
NA,TRBJ2-3,13,NA,TRBV7-9,TGTGCCAGCAGCTTAATCGGGGCAGATACGCAGTATTTT,CASSLIGADTQYF
NA,TRBJ1-2,13,NA,TRBV2,TGTGCCAGCAGCGAAACAGGGAACTATGGCTACACCTTC,CASSETGNYGYTF
NA,TRBJ2-1,15,TRBD2,TRBV6-6,TGTGCCAGCAGGGGGACTAGCGGGAGGTGGAATGAGCAGTTCTTC,CASRGTSGRWNEQFF
NA,TRBJ2-3,15,NA,TRBV5-4,TGTGCCAGCAGCAAGGGACCGCATCAACCAGATACGCAGTATTTT,CASSKGPHQPDTQYF
NA,TRBJ1-2,16,TRBD1,TRBV7-2,TGTGCCAGCAGCTTAGCCCGGACAGACAGGGCTCAAGGCTACACCTTC,CASSLARTDRAQGYTF
few,TRBJ2-3,15,NA,TRBV6-5,TGTGCCAGCAGTTTGGGTTCCAGGGGGGCCAATACGCAGTATTTT,CASSLGSRGANTQYF
NA,TRBJ2-3,11,NA,TRBV19,TGTGCCAGTAGTGTCACAGATACGCAGTATTTT,CASSVTDTQYF
NA,TRBJ2-6,15,NA,TRBV5-1,TGCGCCAGCAGCTTGTCAGGGTCTGGGGCCAACGTCCTGACTTTC,CASSLSGSGANVLTF
few,TRBJ1-5,13,NA,TRBV29-1,TGCAGCGTCGCTGGTGGGGGTGGTCAGCCCCAGCATTTT,CSVAGGGGQPQHF
NA,TRBJ2-2,13,NA,TRBV5-1,TGCGCCAGCAGCTTCGGGGAGGCCGGGGAGCTGTCTTTT,CASSFGEAGELSF
NA,TRBJ2-3,15,TRBD1,TRBV5-5,TGTGCCAGCAGCCAAGGGACAGTGATCACAGATACGCAGTATTTT,CASSQGTVITDTQYF
few,TRBJ1-5,15,NA,TRBV5-1,TGCGCCAGCAGCTCGGACCCATATAGCAATCAGCCCCAGCATTTT,CASSSDPYSNQPQHF
NA,TRBJ2-1,12,TRBD2,TRBV6-5,TGTGCCAGCAGTCGTCGGGGGGGCCGGCAGTTCTTC,CASSRRGGRQFF
NA,TRBJ2-1,14,TRBD2,TRBV2,TGTGCCAGCAGTGAACTAGCGGGAGGGAATGAGCAGTTCTTC,CASSELAGGNEQFF